The 20 T cell receptor beta chains in this list originate from one sample, sequenced in a study of T cells in localized non-small cell lung cancer. The data were produced by immunoSEQ multiplex PCR, yet TCRdb's version contains in-frame clones alone and is incomplete. Of roughly 5,400 clones listed, approximately 40% are singletons. The material sequenced was lung tumor tissue, taken before any cancer treatment. All receptors derive from a male donor aged 60 or over with stage I squamous cell lung carcinoma.

Concerning this clone itself: The junction and the germline gene differ at one end; a read error may be behind it. The chain carries TRBV7-7 and TRBJ2-5; 8 bases fit TRBD2. CDR1 is SSHAT and CDR2 is FNYEAQ in the germline V gene (reference sequence). The CDR3 extends over 18 amino acids. CDR3 nucleotide sequence: TGTGCTAGCAGCTTCGCTCTCAGCGGGGGCAAGGAGGTGGAGACCCAGTACTTC. This translates into CASSFALSGGKEVETQYF.

This clone was seen a handful of times. This chain connects TRBV9 to TRBJ1-5, with D perhaps TRBD1 (6 bases). Trimming cost V 5 bases and J 6 bases, with 18 bases left between them. This CDR3 comprises 15 residues. Germline V lookup: CDR1 SGDLS, CDR2 YYNGEE. In nucleotides, the CDR3 is TGTGCCAGCAGTGAGGGGGGGCAGTCCGGTCAGCCCCAGCATTTT. Protein: CASSEGGQSGQPQHF.

The chain carries TRBV18 and TRBJ1-4; tentatively, D is TRBD1 (5 bases). In germline, CDR1 is KGHSH, CDR2 LQKENI. The CDR3 covers 16 residues. Between the trimmed V and J ends, which lost 1 base and 7 bases, there was a span of 16 bases. This CDR3 is CASSPRGRVTSEKLFF. The CDR3 DNA follows: TGTGCCAGCTCACCACGCGGCAGGGTGACAAGTGAAAAACTGTTTTTT.

The rearrangement joins TRBV19 to TRBJ1-2; 7 positions match TRBD1. With 5 bases clipped from V and 2 bases from J, the junction kept 2 bases outside the gene matches. Germline values: CDR1 LNHDA, CDR2 SQIVND (reference sequence). CDR3 length equals 13 residues. CDR3 sequence reads: CASSRGQNYGYTF. The CDR3 DNA reads as TGTGCCAGTAGTCGGGGACAGAACTATGGCTACACCTTC.

This clone has a handful of counts. V gene TRBV6-8 combines with J gene TRBJ1-1; D not resolved. CDR3 size: 12 residues. CDR1 and CDR2 from the germline V gene are MNHGY and SAAAGT. Between the trimmed V and J ends, which lost 8 bases and 4 bases, there was a span of 11 bases. The CDR3 is CASYARGTEAFF. The CDR3 region has the DNA TGTGCCAGCTACGCTCGTGGCACTGAAGCTTTCTTT.

The chain links TRBV6-8 to TRBJ1-4; TRBD1 might be the D (6 bases). CDR3 size: 14 residues. Germline CDR1 MNHGY, CDR2 SAAAGT. The ends were cut back, 6 bases at V and 8 bases at J, with 16 bases in the middle. The CDR3 sequence is CASREGGRGEKLFF. The CDR3 DNA reads as TGTGCCAGCAGGGAAGGCGGGAGGGGGGAAAAACTGTTTTTT.

J is TRBJ1-2 and V is TRBV15; possible D gene TRBD1, 5 bases. Trimming left V 0 bases short and J 13 bases short, with 18 bases between. The CDR3 covers 14 residues. CDR1 LNHNV and CDR2 YYDKDF come from the germline V gene (reference sequence). This chain's CDR3 is CATSRDMMNGAFTF. The CDR3 region has the DNA TGTGCCACCAGCAGAGATATGATGAACGGGGCTTTCACCTTC.

The sample holds a few counts of this clone. The chain links TRBV5-1 to TRBJ2-2; D uncertain. The CDR3 totals 15 residues. Germline CDR1 is SGHRS and CDR2 is YFSETQ. V shed 7 bases and J shed 0 bases, with 13 bases lying between them. The CDR3: CASRSIETNTGELFF. The CDR3 region has the DNA TGCGCCAGCCGCTCGATAGAGACGAACACCGGGGAGCTGTTTTTT.

The rearrangement uses TRBV10-2 and TRBJ1-5, with unresolved D. The CDR3 totals 14 residues. V was pared by 10 bases and J by 0 bases, with 13 bases between. The V gene's germline CDR1 is WSHSY and CDR2 SAAADI. CDR3 bases: TGCGCCACCACCCAACTTACTAGCAATCAGCCCCAGCATTTT. Encoded protein: CATTQLTSNQPQHF.

Note on this clone: A read error may account for a junction end that differs from germline. This chain uses TRBV6-8 with TRBJ1-2; maybe TRBD1 (5 bases). Germline V gene sequence: CDR1 MNHGY, CDR2 SAAAGT. CDR3 length equals 12 residues. CDR3 sequence: CASSDSGEGYTF. CDR3 nucleotides: TGTGCCAGCAGTGACTCGGGGGAAGGCTACACCTTC.

This clone was seen only a few times. The rearrangement links TRBV6-8 to TRBJ1-5, with D perhaps matching TRBD1 (5 bases). The V end was cut by 5 bases, the J end by 5 bases, with 13 bases between. The germline V gene encodes CDR1 MNHGY and CDR2 SAAAGT. This CDR3 contains 14 residues. The CDR3 coding sequence is TGTGCCAGCAGTGATTTGACAGCTTATCAGCCCCAGCATTTT. Amino acids: CASSDLTAYQPQHF.

The V call is TRBV19, the J call TRBJ1-3, with TRBD1 matching over 7 bases. CDR3 length equals 15 residues. V shed 6 bases, J shed 0 bases, and the junction held 5 bases outside the gene matches. Per germline, CDR1 LNHDA and CDR2 SQIVND (reference sequence). In DNA form, the CDR3 reads TGTGCCAGTAGGGACAGGCCAAGCTCTGGAAACACCATATATTTT. Translating it yields CASRDRPSSGNTIYF.

This clone was seen a few times. V usage is TRBV11-3 and J usage is TRBJ2-7; D is undetermined. The germline V and J ends were trimmed by 4 bases and 3 bases, with 13 bases remaining between them. CDR1 and CDR2 from the germline V gene are SGHNT and YENEEA. This CDR3 has 14 residues. Written as DNA, the CDR3 is TGTGCCAGCAGCTCGACATTGGACGGCTACGAGCAGTACTTC. Its protein is CASSSTLDGYEQYF.

The chain combines TRBV11-3 with TRBJ1-4, with a possible D match to TRBD1 (5 bases). Trimming took off 5 bases at V and 0 bases at J, with 13 bases between the two ends. The CDR3 length is 16 residues. Germline-derived CDR1 and CDR2 are SGHNT and YENEEA. The CDR3 coding sequence is TGTGCCAGCAGCGAGCGGGGCCAAGCAACTAATGAAAAACTGTTTTTT. Amino acid sequence: CASSERGQATNEKLFF.

This clone was counted between two and nine times. The chain couples TRBV28 to TRBJ2-1; D call uncertain. This CDR3 is built from 13 residues. Germline assignment: CDR1 MDHEN and CDR2 SYDVKM. V shed 8 bases and J shed 3 bases, with 11 bases lying between them. The CDR3 DNA is TGTGCCAGCCGAACCGCAGGCTACAATGAGCAGTTCTTC. It codes for CASRTAGYNEQFF.

The chain is built from TRBV6-8 and TRBJ2-1, with D maybe TRBD2 (5 bases). CDR3 length equals 15 residues. Trimming removed 6 bases at V and 3 bases at J, with 15 bases between. Germline V gives CDR1 MNHGY, CDR2 SAAAGT. The CDR3: CASRRAAFNYNEQFF. Here the CDR3 DNA reads TGTGCCAGCAGGAGGGCGGCCTTTAACTACAATGAGCAGTTCTTC.

CDR3 residues: CASIGRGLNAFF. CDR3 in DNA: TGTGCCAGCATTGGGCGAGGGTTGAATGCTTTCTTT. The chain joins TRBV25-1 to TRBJ1-1; D is undetermined. With 7 bases removed from V and 11 bases from J, the gap between germline ends came to 17 bases. Germline V gives CDR1 MGHDK, CDR2 SYGVNS. The CDR3 consists of 12 residues.

This clone was detected only a few times. The chain is built from TRBV19 and TRBJ1-5; TRBD1 might be the D (5 bases). Germline-derived CDR1 and CDR2 are LNHDA and SQIVND (reference sequence). The V and J ends lost 7 bases and 7 bases respectively, with 17 bases between them. The CDR3 runs 14 residues. CDR3 sequence: CASTMGRAGQPQHF. The CDR3 DNA reads as TGTGCCAGTACCATGGGGCGGGCTGGGCAGCCCCAGCATTTT. The full variable domain, rest sourced from reference TRBV19 and TRBJ1-5, is DGGITQSPKYLFRKEGQNVTLSCEQNLNHDAMYWYRQDPGQGLRLIYYSQIVNDFQKGDIAEGYSVSREKKESFPLTVTSAQKNPTAFYLCASTMGRAGQPQHFGDGTRLSIL.

This clone was seen more than once but under ten times. CDR3 nucleotide sequence: TGTGCCACCAGCTTACGACAGGGCAATCAGCCCCAGCATTTT. It translates to CATSLRQGNQPQHF. V usage is TRBV15 and J usage is TRBJ1-5; tentatively, D is TRBD1 (6 bases). Trimming took 5 bases from V and 2 from J, leaving 10 bases between them. Germline V lookup: CDR1 LNHNV, CDR2 YYDKDF (reference sequence). This CDR3 contains 14 residues.

The genes are TRBV18 and TRBJ1-1; D may be TRBD1 (5 bases). V lost 3 bases and J lost 1, with 9 bases in between. The CDR3 loop spans 14 amino acids. CDR1 and CDR2 from the germline V gene are KGHSH and LQKENI. CDR3 coding DNA: TGTGCCAGCTCACCCCGGGGGGGGAACACTGAAGCTTTCTTT. Its protein product is CASSPRGGNTEAFF.